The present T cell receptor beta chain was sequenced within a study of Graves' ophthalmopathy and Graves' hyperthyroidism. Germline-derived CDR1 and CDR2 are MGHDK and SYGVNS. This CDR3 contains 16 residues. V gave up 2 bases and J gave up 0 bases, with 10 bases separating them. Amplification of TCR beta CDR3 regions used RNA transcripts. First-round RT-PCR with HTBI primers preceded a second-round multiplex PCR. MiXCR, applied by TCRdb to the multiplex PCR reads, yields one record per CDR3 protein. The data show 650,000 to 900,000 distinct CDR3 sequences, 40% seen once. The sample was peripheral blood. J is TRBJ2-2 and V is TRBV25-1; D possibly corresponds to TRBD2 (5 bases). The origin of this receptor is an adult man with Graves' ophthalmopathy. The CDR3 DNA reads TGTGCCAGCAGTGAACCTTCGGGGACGAACACCGGGGAGCTGTTTTTT. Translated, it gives CASSEPSGTNTGELFF.